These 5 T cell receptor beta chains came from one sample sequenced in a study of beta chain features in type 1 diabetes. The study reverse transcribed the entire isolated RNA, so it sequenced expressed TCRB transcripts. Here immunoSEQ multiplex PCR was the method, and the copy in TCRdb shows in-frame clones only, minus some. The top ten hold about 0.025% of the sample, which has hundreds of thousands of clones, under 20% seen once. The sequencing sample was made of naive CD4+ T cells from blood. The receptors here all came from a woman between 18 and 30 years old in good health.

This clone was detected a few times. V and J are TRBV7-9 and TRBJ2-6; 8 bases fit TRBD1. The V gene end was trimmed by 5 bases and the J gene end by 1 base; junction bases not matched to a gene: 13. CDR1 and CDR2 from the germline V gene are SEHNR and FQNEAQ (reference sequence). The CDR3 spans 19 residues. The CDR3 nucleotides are TGTGCCAGCAGCACTCAGCCGGGACAGGTACTTTCTGGGGCCAACGTCCTGACTTTC. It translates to CASSTQPGQVLSGANVLTF.

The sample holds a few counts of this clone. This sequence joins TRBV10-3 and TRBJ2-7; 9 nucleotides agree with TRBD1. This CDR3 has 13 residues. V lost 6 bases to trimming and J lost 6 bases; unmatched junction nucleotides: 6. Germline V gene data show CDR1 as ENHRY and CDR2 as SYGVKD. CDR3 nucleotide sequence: TGTGCCATCAGGGGGACAGGGATTCGCGAGCAGTACTTC. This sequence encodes CAIRGTGIREQYF.

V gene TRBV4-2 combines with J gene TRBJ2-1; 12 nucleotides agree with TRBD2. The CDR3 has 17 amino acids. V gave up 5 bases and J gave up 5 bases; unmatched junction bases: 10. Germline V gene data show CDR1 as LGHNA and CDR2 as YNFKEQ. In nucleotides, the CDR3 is TGTGCCAGCAGCTTCAGGACTAGCGGGAAGGGGAACAATGAGCAGTTCTTC. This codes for CASSFRTSGKGNNEQFF.

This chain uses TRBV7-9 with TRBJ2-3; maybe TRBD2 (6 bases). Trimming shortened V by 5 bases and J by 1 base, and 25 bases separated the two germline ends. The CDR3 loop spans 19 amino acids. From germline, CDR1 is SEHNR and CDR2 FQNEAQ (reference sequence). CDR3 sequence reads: CASSPRRVTPSRGTDTQYF. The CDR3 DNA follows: TGTGCCAGCAGCCCCCGGAGGGTTACTCCGTCTAGGGGCACAGATACGCAGTATTTT.

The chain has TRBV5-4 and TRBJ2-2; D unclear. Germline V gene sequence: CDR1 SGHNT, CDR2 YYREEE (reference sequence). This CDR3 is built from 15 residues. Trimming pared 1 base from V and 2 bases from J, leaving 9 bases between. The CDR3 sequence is CASSLRRANTGELFF. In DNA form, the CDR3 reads TGTGCCAGCAGCTTGCGAAGGGCCAACACCGGGGAGCTGTTTTTT. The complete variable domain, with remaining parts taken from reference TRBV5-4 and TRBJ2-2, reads ETGVTQSPTHLIKTRGQQVTLRCSSQSGHNTVSWYQQALGQGPQFIFQYYREEENGRGNFPPRFSGLQFPNYSSELNVNALELDDSALYLCASSLRRANTGELFFGEGSRLTVL.